The sequence of this T cell receptor beta chain was determined in a study of T cells in Graves' hyperthyroidism and ophthalmopathy. The investigators amplified TCR beta CDR3 regions from RNA transcripts. Primed by the HTBI set, a first-round RT-PCR was run on the TCR CDR3. TCRdb re-called the multiplex PCR reads with MiXCR, one entry per CDR3 protein. The data show 490,000 or so distinct CDR3 sequences, 46% seen once. This clonotype was counted once. The sequence was collected from an adult woman with Graves' disease, either hyperthyroidism or ophthalmopathy (not recorded which). Material for sequencing was peripheral blood or thyroid tissue (not recorded which).

The CDR3 loop reads CASSLTDISPLHF. In DNA, the CDR3 is TGTGCCAGCAGCTTAACTGACATTTCACCCCTCCACTTT. V is TRBV7-3 and J is TRBJ1-6, with D hard to call. The CDR3 totals 13 residues. Trimming removed 0 bases at V and 9 bases at J, with 6 bases between. Looked up from germline, CDR1 is SGHTA and CDR2 is FQGTGA.